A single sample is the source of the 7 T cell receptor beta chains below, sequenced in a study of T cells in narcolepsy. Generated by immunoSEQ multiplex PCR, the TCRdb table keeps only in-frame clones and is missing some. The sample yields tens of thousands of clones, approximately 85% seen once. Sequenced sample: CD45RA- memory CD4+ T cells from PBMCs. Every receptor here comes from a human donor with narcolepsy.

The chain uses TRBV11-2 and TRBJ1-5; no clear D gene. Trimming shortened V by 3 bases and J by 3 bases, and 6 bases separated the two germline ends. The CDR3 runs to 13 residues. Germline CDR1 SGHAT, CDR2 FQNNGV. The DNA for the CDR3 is TGTGCCAGCAGCTTCCAGAACAATCAGCCCCAGCATTTT. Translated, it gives CASSFQNNQPQHF.

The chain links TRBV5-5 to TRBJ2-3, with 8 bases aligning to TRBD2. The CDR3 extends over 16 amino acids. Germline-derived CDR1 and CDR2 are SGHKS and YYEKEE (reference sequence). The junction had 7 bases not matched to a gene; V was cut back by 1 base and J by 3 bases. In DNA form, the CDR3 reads TGTGCCAGCAGCTTGCGAAGCGGGGGTGGGACAGATACGCAGTATTTT. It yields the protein CASSLRSGGGTDTQYF.

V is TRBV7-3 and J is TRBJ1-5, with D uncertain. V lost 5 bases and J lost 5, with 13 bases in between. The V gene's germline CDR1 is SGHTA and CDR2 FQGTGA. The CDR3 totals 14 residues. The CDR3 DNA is TGTGCCAGCAGCCCGGGAGGGATCGATCAGCCCCAGCATTTT. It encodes CASSPGGIDQPQHF.

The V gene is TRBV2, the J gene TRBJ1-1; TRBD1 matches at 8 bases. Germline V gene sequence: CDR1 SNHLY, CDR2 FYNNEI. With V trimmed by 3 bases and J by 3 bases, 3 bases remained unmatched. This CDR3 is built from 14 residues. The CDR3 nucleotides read TGTGCCAGCAGTGAGCAGGGGGCTTACACTGAAGCTTTCTTT. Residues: CASSEQGAYTEAFF.

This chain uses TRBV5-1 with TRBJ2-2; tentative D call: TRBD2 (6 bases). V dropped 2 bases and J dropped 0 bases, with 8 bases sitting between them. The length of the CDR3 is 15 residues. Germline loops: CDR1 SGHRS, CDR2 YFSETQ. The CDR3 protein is CASSFGTPNTGELFF. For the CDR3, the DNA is TGCGCCAGCAGCTTCGGGACTCCGAACACCGGGGAGCTGTTTTTT.

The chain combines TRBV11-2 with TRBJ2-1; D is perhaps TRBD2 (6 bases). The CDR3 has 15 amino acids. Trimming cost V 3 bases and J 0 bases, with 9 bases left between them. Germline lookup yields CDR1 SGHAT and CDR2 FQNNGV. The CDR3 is CASSFLADSYNEQFF. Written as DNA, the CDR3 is TGTGCCAGCAGCTTCTTAGCGGACTCCTACAATGAGCAGTTCTTC.

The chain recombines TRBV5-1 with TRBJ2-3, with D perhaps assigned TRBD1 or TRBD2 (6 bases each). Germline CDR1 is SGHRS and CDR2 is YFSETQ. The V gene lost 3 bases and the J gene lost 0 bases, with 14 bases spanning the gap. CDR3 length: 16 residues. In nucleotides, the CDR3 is TGCGCCAGCAGCTCCCTAGGGGGGACTAGCACAGATACGCAGTATTTT. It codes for CASSSLGGTSTDTQYF.